This passage covers 11 T cell receptor beta chains from one sample sequenced in a study of blood T cell repertoires in COVID-19. Sequencing used immunoSEQ multiplex PCR; TCRdb keeps in-frame clones, though not all of them. The table has tens of thousands of clones, approximately 82% seen once. The sequenced sample consisted of peripheral blood. The source is a woman aged 55-69 years with acute or convalescent COVID-19.

This clone was observed once. The gene calls are TRBV12-3 or TRBV12-4 and TRBJ1-1; D is unclear. The CDR3 extends over 13 amino acids. Deletions cut 3 bases from V and 1 base from J, with 6 bases between. CDR3 loop: CASSFSENTEAFF. The CDR3 DNA sequence: TGTGCCAGCAGTTTTTCAGAGAACACTGAAGCTTTCTTT.

V is TRBV2 and J is TRBJ1-1; TRBD1 aligns across 12 bases. The CDR3 totals 15 residues. V lost 7 bases to trimming and J lost 2 bases; unmatched junction nucleotides: 5. Germline lookup yields CDR1 SNHLY and CDR2 FYNNEI. CDR3 sequence reads: CASTGTGGLNTEAFF. The CDR3 DNA reads as TGTGCCAGCACCGGGACAGGGGGCCTCAACACTGAAGCTTTCTTT.

This clone was seen a single time. The chain couples TRBV5-1 to TRBJ2-5; TRBD1 aligns across 7 bases. CDR1 is SGHRS and CDR2 is YFSETQ in the germline V gene. The ends lost 5 bases at V and 4 bases at J; junction bases unmatched: 5. The CDR3 is 13 amino acids. CDR3 nucleotides: TGCGCCAGCAGGCGACAGGGCCTAGAGACCCAGTACTTC. Encoded protein: CASRRQGLETQYF.

This chain joins TRBV5-1 and TRBJ2-2; D is undetermined. There are 14 residues in the CDR3. Germline V gives CDR1 SGHRS, CDR2 YFSETQ. V dropped 0 bases and J dropped 10 bases, with 13 bases sitting between them. The CDR3 protein is CASSLGGVGLELFF. The CDR3 DNA follows: TGCGCCAGCAGCTTGGGCGGTGTAGGCTTGGAGCTGTTTTTT.

V usage is TRBV7-2 and J usage is TRBJ2-1, with 9 bases lining up with TRBD2. V was clipped by 5 bases and J by 6 bases; unmatched bases: 5. Per germline, CDR1 SGHTA and CDR2 FQGNSA. The CDR3 is 14 amino acids. CDR3 coding DNA: TGTGCCAGCAGCCCGGGACTAGCCCGCAATGAGCAGTTCTTC. Amino acid sequence: CASSPGLARNEQFF.

This clone was detected once. The genes are TRBV13 and TRBJ2-2; TRBD2 might be the D (6 bases). The CDR3 spans 13 residues. Germline values: CDR1 PRHDT, CDR2 FYEKMQ (reference sequence). With 9 bases removed from V and 2 bases from J, the gap between germline ends came to 10 bases. The CDR3 DNA follows: TGTGCCAGTCACGGGGGTAACACCGGGGAGCTGTTTTTT. Translating it yields CASHGGNTGELFF. The whole variable domain, remainder taken from reference TRBV13 and TRBJ2-2, is AAGVIQSPRHLIKEKRETATLKCYPIPRHDTVYWYQQGPGQDPQFLISFYEKMQSDKGSIPDRFSAQQFSDYHSELNMSSLELGDSALYFCASHGGNTGELFFGEGSRLTVL.

This rearrangement joins TRBV18 to TRBJ2-1, with 9 bases identical to TRBD1. The CDR3 runs 15 residues. Germline V lookup: CDR1 KGHSH, CDR2 LQKENI. V was clipped by 0 bases and J by 8 bases; unmatched bases: 5. CDR3 sequence (DNA): TGTGCCAGCTCACCACCAGACAGGGGGAGGCATGAGCAGTTCTTC. Amino acids: CASSPPDRGRHEQFF.

This clone was detected once. CDR3 protein: CASSPLTGVYGYTF. CDR3 bases: TGTGCCAGCTCACCTTTGACAGGGGTCTATGGCTACACCTTC. The chain links TRBV18 to TRBJ1-2, with 8 nucleotides matching TRBD1. V shed 3 bases, J shed 4 bases, and the junction held 4 bases outside the gene matches. Germline V CDR1 and CDR2: KGHSH, LQKENI. This CDR3 is 14 amino acids long.

The chain has TRBV19 and TRBJ1-1, with 9 positions matching TRBD1. Germline V CDR1 and CDR2: LNHDA, SQIVND (reference sequence). Unmatched junction bases numbered 6, after V lost 1 base and J lost 9 bases. The CDR3 covers 14 residues. CDR3 sequence: CASSIVGTGPKAFF. The CDR3 DNA follows: TGTGCCAGTAGTATAGTGGGGACAGGGCCTAAAGCTTTCTTT.

This clone occurred a few times. The chain uses TRBV29-1 and TRBJ1-1; D uncertain. This CDR3 comprises 12 residues. Per the germline V gene, CDR1 is SQVTM and CDR2 is ANQGSEA. Trimming left V 7 bases short and J 5 bases short, with 14 bases between. The CDR3 spells CSGRQPGTEAFF. In DNA form, the CDR3 reads TGCAGCGGGCGCCAGCCGGGGACTGAAGCTTTCTTT.

The V and J genes are TRBV6-5 and TRBJ1-1; D unclear. Trimming pared 6 bases from V and 1 base from J, leaving 9 bases between. The CDR3 length is 13 residues. Germline CDR1 is MNHEY and CDR2 is SVGAGI. CDR3 amino acids: CASRPTRNTEAFF. In DNA, the CDR3 is TGTGCCAGCAGACCAACACGGAACACTGAAGCTTTCTTT.